The sequence of this TCR beta chain was determined in a study of T cells in Graves' hyperthyroidism and ophthalmopathy. Background on the study: Peripheral blood was secured at the point of initial diagnosis, before any treatment.

This clonotype has ten or more counts. Lactation, pregnancy, other autoimmune disease or uncontrolled infection excluded patients. V was pared by 6 bases and J by 4 bases, with 17 bases of the junction left unmatched. There are 17 residues in the CDR3. The germline V gene has CDR1 DFQATT and CDR2 SNEGSKA (reference sequence). The TCR beta CDR3 regions underwent amplification using RNA transcripts as the source. HTBI primers were the set used in a first-round RT-PCR of the TCR CDR3. TCRdb reprocessed the multiplex PCR reads with MiXCR, giving one entry per CDR3 protein. There are approximately 740,000 distinct CDR3 sequences in the sample; about 14% occur only once, and 10% lies in the top ten.

The source of this sequence is a woman under 30 with Graves' hyperthyroidism. V usage is TRBV20-1 and J usage is TRBJ2-1; 8 bases are a match to TRBD1. Sequencing was performed on blood. This CDR3 is CSAKPYLGQGAYNEQFF. The CDR3 coding sequence is TGCAGTGCCAAGCCTTACCTTGGACAGGGCGCATACAATGAGCAGTTCTTC.